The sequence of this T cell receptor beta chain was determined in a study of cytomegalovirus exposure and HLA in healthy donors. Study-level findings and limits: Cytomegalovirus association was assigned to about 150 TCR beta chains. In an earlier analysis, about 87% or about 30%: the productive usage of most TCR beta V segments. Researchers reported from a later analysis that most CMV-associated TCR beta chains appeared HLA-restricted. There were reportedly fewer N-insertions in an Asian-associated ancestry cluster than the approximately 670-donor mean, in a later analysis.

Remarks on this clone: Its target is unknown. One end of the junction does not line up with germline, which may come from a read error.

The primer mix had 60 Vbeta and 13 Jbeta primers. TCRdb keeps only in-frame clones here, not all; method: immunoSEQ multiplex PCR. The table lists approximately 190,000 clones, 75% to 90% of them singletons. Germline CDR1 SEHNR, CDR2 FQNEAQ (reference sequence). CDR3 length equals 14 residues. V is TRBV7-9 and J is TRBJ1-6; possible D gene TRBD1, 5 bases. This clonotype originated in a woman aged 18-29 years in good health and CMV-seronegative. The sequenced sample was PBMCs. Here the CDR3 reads CPSSHSRGDSPLHF. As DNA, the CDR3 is TGTCCCAGCAGCCATAGTAGGGGTGATTCACCCCTCCACTTT.